The 2 T cell receptor beta chains in this list originate from one sample, sequenced in a study of T cell responses to AZD1222 COVID-19 vaccine. Sequencing was performed with immunoSEQ multiplex PCR; in TCRdb, only in-frame clones are kept and a portion is missing. The sample records more than 100,000 clones, roughly 84% being singletons. The sample in question was peripheral blood, obtained on day 0 of AZD1222 vaccination. These receptors all come from an adult in good health.

The V call is TRBV9, the J call TRBJ2-4, with D perhaps matching TRBD1 or TRBD2 (5 bases each). CDR1 and CDR2 (germline): SGDLS, YYNGEE. The CDR3 extends over 14 amino acids. The V and J ends lost 0 bases and 5 bases respectively, with 9 bases between them. The DNA for the CDR3 is TGTGCCAGCAGCGTAGGAGGGGTCCAAAACATTCAGTACTTC. Translated: CASSVGGVQNIQYF.

Here the CDR3 reads CASSSGQGSTEAFF. The CDR3 nucleotides read TGCGCCAGCAGCTCGGGACAGGGAAGCACTGAAGCTTTCTTT. The chain carries TRBV5-1 and TRBJ1-1; 9 bases fit TRBD1. The CDR3 extends over 14 amino acids. CDR1 and CDR2 from the germline V gene are SGHRS and YFSETQ. The V gene end was trimmed by 3 bases and the J gene end by 4 bases; junction bases not matched to a gene: 4.